The present TCR beta chain was sequenced within a study of untreated major depressive disorder. Measured with immunoSEQ multiplex PCR; TCRdb has only the in-frame clones, and not every one. The sample has about 21,000 clones; just under 95% are singletons. This clone has just one count. Trimming stripped 7 bases from V and 0 bases from J, with 7 bases between. Germline V gene data show CDR1 as SNHLY and CDR2 as FYNNEI. CDR3 length equals 13 residues. Sequences were obtained from CD4+ T cells from PBMCs. V and J are TRBV2 and TRBJ1-5; D might be TRBD1 (5 bases). This receptor was taken from a man aged 25-45 years in good health. The CDR3 reads CASKTDSNQPQHF. For the CDR3, the DNA is TGTGCCAGCAAGACAGATAGCAATCAGCCCCAGCATTTT.